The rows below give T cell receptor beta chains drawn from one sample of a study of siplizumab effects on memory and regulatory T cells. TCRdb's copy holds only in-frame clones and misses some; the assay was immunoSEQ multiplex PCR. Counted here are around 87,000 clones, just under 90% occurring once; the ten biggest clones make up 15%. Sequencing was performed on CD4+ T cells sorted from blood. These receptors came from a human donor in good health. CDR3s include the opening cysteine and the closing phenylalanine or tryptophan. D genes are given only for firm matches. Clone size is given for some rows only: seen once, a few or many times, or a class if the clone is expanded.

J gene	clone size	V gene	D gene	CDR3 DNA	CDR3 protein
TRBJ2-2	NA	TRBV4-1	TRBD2	TGCGCCAGCAGCCAAACAAACGGGAGGGCCTTGGCCGGGGAGCTGTTTTTT	CASSQTNGRALAGELFF
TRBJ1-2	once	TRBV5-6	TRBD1	TGTGCCAGCAGCCAGCAGACAGGGAGGTCTGACTATGGCTACACCTTC	CASSQQTGRSDYGYTF
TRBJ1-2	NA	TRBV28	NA	TGTGCCAGCAGTTTACCGATAACAAGGTCCGGATTCTACACCTTC	CASSLPITRSGFYTF
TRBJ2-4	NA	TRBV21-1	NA	TGTGCCAGCAGCAACCCCGGGAACAGGGATCGTCGCCTAGCCAAAAACATTCAGTACTTC	CASSNPGNRDRRLAKNIQYF
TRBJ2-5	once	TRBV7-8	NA	TGTGCCAGCAGCTTTTGGCGGAACCCGAAGGGACAAGAGACCCAGTACTTC	CASSFWRNPKGQETQYF
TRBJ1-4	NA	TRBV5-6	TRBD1	TGTGCCAGCAGCTTGATAGGACAGGGTTTTGAAAAACTGTTTTTT	CASSLIGQGFEKLFF
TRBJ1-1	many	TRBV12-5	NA	TGTGCTAGTGGCCATAGGGGTCCGAACACTGAAGCTTTCTTT	CASGHRGPNTEAFF
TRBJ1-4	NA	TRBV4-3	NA	TGCGCCAGCAGCCAAGACTGGGACCGGGGTGGCGAAAAACTGTTTTTT	CASSQDWDRGGEKLFF
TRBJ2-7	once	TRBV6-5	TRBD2	TGTGCCAGCAGCCCCCTCGGGAGGGCCGAGCAGTACTTC	CASSPLGRAEQYF
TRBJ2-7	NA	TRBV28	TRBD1	TGTGCCAGCACCCCGGCAGGGGGCGATTTCGAGCAGTACTTC	CASTPAGGDFEQYF
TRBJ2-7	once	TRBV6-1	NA	TGTGCCAGCAGTGAACAGCGGTTGTCCTTCTTC	CASSEQRLSFF
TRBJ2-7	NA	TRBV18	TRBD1	TGTGCCACCCAACCGACAGGGGGAAACTACGAGCAGTACTTC	CATQPTGGNYEQYF
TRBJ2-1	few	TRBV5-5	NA	TGTGCCAGCAGCTTGCGGGACGGCTCCTACAATGAGCAGTTCTTC	CASSLRDGSYNEQFF
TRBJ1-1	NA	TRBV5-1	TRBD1	TGCGTCAGCAGCTTACAGGGGGCGCTTAATGAAGCTTTCTTT	CVSSLQGALNEAFF
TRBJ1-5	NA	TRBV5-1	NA	TGCGCCAGCAGCTTGGGCGGGGTGGGTAAGCCCCAGCATTTT	CASSLGGVGKPQHF
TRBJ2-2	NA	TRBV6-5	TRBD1	TGTGCCAGCAGTATTCGGACAGGGAACACCGGGGAGCTGTTTTTT	CASSIRTGNTGELFF
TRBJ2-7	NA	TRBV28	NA	TGTGCCAGCAGTACAAGTTTCGAGCAGTACTTC	CASSTSFEQYF
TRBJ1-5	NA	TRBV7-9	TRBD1	TGTGCCAGCAGCTCCTCAGGGGGCGTTAGCAATCAGCCCCAGCATTTT	CASSSSGGVSNQPQHF
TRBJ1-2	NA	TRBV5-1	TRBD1	TGCGCCAGCAGCTTACTGGTAACAGGGGGCGACGGCTACACCTTC	CASSLLVTGGDGYTF
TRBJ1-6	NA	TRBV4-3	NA	TGCGCCAGCAGCCAAGAGATGACTTCTAATTCACCCCTCCACTTT	CASSQEMTSNSPLHF
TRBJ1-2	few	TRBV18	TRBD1	TGTGCCAGCTCACCCGACAGGGCCTATGGCTACACCTTC	CASSPDRAYGYTF
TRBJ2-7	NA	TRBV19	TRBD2	TGTGCCAGTAGCTTTCTAGCGGGAGACGAGCAGTACTTC	CASSFLAGDEQYF
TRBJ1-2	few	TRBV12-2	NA	TGTGCCAGCAGCTCCGCGGGAGCTAACTATGGCTACACCTTC	CASSSAGANYGYTF
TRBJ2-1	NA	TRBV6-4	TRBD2	TGTGCCAGCAGTGACAATTGGCGGGAGGCCTCCCATGAGCAGTTCTTC	CASSDNWREASHEQFF
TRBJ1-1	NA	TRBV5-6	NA	TGTGCCAGCAGCTTGAGTCAGAACACTGAAGCTTTCTTT	CASSLSQNTEAFF
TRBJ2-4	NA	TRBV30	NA	TGTGCCTGGAACTTCGACCTGGGACCCAGACTATTTTTC	CAWNFDLGPRLFF
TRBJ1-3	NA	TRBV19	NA	TGTGCCAGTAGTATGGCCCAGAACTCTGGAAACACCATATATTTT	CASSMAQNSGNTIYF
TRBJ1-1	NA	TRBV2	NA	TGTGCCAGCAGTTCATTCGAAGCTTTCTTT	CASSSFEAFF
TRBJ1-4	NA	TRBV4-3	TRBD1	TGCGCCAGCAGCCAAGTCTCAGGGGGAAAACTGTTTTTT	CASSQVSGGKLFF
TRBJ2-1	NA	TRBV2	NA	TGTGCCTCCTTGGCAACAGTAACCAGCAATGAGCAGTTCTTC	CASLATVTSNEQFF
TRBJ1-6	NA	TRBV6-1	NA	TGTGCCAGCAGTGGTCGGGGGGGGTTTAGCGGGGATTCACCCCTCCACTTT	CASSGRGGFSGDSPLHF
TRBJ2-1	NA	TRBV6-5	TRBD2	TGTGCCAGCAGTTGGACTAGCGGGAGGGCCTTGGGTGAGCAGTTCTTC	CASSWTSGRALGEQFF
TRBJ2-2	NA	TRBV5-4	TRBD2	TGTGCCAGCAGCTTAGCGGGAGTTACCGGGGAGCTGTTTTTT	CASSLAGVTGELFF
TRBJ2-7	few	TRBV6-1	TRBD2	TGTGCCAGCAGTGAAGTGGGACTAGCACGCGAGCAGTACTTC	CASSEVGLAREQYF
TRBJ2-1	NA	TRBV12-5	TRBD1	TGTGCTAGTGGCCCAGGACAGGGTTTCAATGAGCAGTTCTTC	CASGPGQGFNEQFF
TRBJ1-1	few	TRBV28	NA	TGTGCCACCAGATATGGACAGCTTGGAGCTTTCTTT	CATRYGQLGAFF
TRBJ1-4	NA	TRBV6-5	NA	TGTGCCAGCACCTTACCACCCGCTAATGAAAAACTGTTTTTT	CASTLPPANEKLFF
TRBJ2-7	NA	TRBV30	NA	TGTGCCTGGACTATGGGGGGACCCTACGAGCAGTACTTC	CAWTMGGPYEQYF
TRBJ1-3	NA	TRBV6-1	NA	TGTGCCAGCAGCGGGGGGACTGGAAACACCATATATTTT	CASSGGTGNTIYF
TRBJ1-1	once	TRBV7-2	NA	TGTGCCAGCAGCTTAGCGGTTACTGAAGCTTTCTTT	CASSLAVTEAFF
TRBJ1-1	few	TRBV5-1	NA	TGCGCCAGCAGTTATACAGTGAACACTGAAGCTTTCTTT	CASSYTVNTEAFF
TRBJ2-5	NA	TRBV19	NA	TGTGCCAGTGGCCCGTCGGTGGAGACCCAGTACTTC	CASGPSVETQYF
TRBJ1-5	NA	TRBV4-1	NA	TGCGCCAGCAGCGAGTGGGGGGCGAGGGGCAATCAGCCCCAGCATTTT	CASSEWGARGNQPQHF
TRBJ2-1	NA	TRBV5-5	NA	TGTGCCAGCAGCATAGCCGGGTTAGCGATTGAGCAGTTCTTC	CASSIAGLAIEQFF
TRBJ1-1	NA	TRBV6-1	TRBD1	TGTGCCAGCAATGTACAGGGGGCGGGTACTGAAGCTTTCTTT	CASNVQGAGTEAFF
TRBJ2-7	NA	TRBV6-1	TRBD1	TGTGCCAGCAGTACGGGACCGGGACAGGGTTACGAGCAGTACTTC	CASSTGPGQGYEQYF
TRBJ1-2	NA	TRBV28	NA	TGTGCCAGCAGCCTCGCTGGTCGAGGGTATGGCTACACCTTC	CASSLAGRGYGYTF
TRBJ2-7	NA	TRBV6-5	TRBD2	TGTGCCAGCAGGAATAGCGGGCAAAGCTCCTACGAGCAGTACTTC	CASRNSGQSSYEQYF
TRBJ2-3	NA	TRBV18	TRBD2	TGTGCCAGCTCACCCAGGACTAGCTCATACACAGATACGCAGTATTTT	CASSPRTSSYTDTQYF
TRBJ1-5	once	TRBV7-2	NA	TGTGCCAGCAGCCCCGGGGTTAATCAGCCCCAGCATTTT	CASSPGVNQPQHF
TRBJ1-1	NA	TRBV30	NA	TGTGCCTGGAGCGGGCAAGGCGGCACTGAAGCTTTCTTT	CAWSGQGGTEAFF
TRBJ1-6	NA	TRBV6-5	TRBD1	TGTGCCAGCAAGGTCGCGGACAGGCTACATTCACCCCTCCACTTT	CASKVADRLHSPLHF
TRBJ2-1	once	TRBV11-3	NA	TGTGCCAGCAGTTACCCGACGGCCAATGAGCAGTTCTTC	CASSYPTANEQFF
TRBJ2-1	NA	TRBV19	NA	TGTGCCAGTAGTATAGGCAGTATCTCCTACAATGAGCAGTTCTTC	CASSIGSISYNEQFF
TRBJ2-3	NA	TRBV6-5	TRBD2	TGTGCCAGCAGTTACTCGGCTAGCGGGAGATCAGATACGCAGTATTTT	CASSYSASGRSDTQYF
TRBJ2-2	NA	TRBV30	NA	TGTGCCTGGAAGGGGCTCCCGAACACCGGGGAGCTGTTTTTT	CAWKGLPNTGELFF
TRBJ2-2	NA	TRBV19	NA	TGTGCCAGTAAGTCAGGGAACACCGGGGAGCTGTTTTTT	CASKSGNTGELFF